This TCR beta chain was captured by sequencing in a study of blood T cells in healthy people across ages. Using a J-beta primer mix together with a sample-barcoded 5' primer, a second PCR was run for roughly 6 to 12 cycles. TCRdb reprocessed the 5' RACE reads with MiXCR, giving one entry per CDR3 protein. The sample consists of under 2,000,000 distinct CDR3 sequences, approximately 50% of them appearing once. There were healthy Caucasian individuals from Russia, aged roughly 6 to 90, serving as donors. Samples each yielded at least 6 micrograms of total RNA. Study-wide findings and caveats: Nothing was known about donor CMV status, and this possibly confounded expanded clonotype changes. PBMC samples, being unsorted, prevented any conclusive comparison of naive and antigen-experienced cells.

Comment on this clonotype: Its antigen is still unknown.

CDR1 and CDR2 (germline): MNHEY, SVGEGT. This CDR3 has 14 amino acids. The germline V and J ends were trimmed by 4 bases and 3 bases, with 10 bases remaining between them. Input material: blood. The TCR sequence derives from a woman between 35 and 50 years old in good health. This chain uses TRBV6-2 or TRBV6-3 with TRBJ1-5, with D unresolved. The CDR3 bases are TGTGCCAGCAGTTCCCCACGTAACAATCAGCCCCAGCATTTT. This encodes CASSSPRNNQPQHF.